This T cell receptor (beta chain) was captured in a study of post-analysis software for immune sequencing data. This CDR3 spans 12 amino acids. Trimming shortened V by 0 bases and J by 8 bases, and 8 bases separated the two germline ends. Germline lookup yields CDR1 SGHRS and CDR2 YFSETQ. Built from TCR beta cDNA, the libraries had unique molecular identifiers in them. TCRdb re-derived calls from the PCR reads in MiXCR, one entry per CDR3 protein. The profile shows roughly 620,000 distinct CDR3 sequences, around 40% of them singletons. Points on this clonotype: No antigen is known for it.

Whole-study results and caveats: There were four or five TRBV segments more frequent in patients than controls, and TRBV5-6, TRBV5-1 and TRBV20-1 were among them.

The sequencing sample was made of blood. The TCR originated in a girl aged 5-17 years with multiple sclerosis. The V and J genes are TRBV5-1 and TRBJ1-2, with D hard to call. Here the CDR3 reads CASSLDQMGYTF. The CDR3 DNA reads TGCGCCAGCAGCTTGGACCAAATGGGCTACACCTTC.